This TCR beta chain is from a study of shared clonotypes between healthy human individuals (dated by TCRdb to the early 2020s). For context, the study as a whole: The cohort comprised a couple of women and three men aged 18 to 49 years. For each donor, CD4 naive and CD4 memory were each run on three plates, CD8 naive on two plates, and CD8 memory on one plate. Blood TCR repertoires of 5 or 6 healthy adults were deeply sequenced to estimate repertoire size and the extent of clonotype sharing between individuals. To increase sequencing depth and limit assay-specific biases, TCR repertoire library preparation and sequencing were carried out by different laboratories using diverse techniques. Each donor's leukapheresis produced roughly between roughly 0.94 and 9.5 billion PBMCs. Study-level results and caveats: Estimated clonotype richness was generally larger for naive than for memory subsets. Based on pairwise subsampling, the degree of clonotype sharing among donors was expected to be affected by sequencing depth. Rarefaction of sorted-subset datasets indicated incomplete sequencing despite the large sequencing depth. Compared with non-shared clonotypes, clonotypes shared by all four sorted-subset donors had higher generation probabilities. Only blood was sampled, and tissue TCR repertoires likely differ from those in blood. The genetic and exposure-history diversity represented was limited by the small number of donors. When a handful of donors were compared, the shared fraction of clonotypes was 5% to 6.5% for naive CD4, about 4% for naive CD8, roughly 2.3% for memory CD4, and about 0.36% for memory CD8.

Using the deep immunoSEQ assay, multiplex PCR amplified TCR CDR3 regions from genomic DNA. Extracted genomic DNA from each cell subset was distributed evenly across all wells of several immunoSEQ 96-well plates, and each plate was treated as a replicate. For sorted subsets, each replicate PCR was loaded with around 200 ng genomic DNA, equivalent to approximately 33,000 T cell genomes. Purified libraries were quantified with a Qubit 3.0 fluorometer, sized on a Bioanalyzer 2100, and re-quantified with the KAPA Library Quantification kit. Every immunoSEQ 96-well plate was sequenced on a separate single-read 150-cycle Illumina NextSeq 550 flow cell. Turning to the authors' computational methods: Because only junctional sequences without quality scores were contained in the immunoSEQ output, filtering matching that applied to full-length reads could not be performed. To assign V/J genes and CDR3, sequences were annotated using PyIR, a Python wrapper for IgBLAST v1.9, with IMGT germline references. Any read was removed if the V/J assignment was weak (E-value above 1e-6), the CDR3 was missing, or the read contained stop codons, out-of-frame junctions, or ambiguous translated residues. V3J clonotypes were defined by identical inferred V gene, J gene, and CDR3 amino acid sequence. The percentage overlap between two repertoires was calculated by dividing the number of shared unique clonotypes by the size of the smaller repertoire. Three approaches were used to assess repertoire richness: RTK rarefaction, the Chao1 estimator, and Recon v2.1 estimates of unobserved clonotypes. Generation probabilities for all TCRbeta clonotypes obtained by the gDNA method from a handful of donors were computed using OLGA. TCRdb stores this immuneACCESS table with in-frame sequences only. Part of the clones is absent; in the studies checked, under half of the shortfall reflects unresolved V genes, and no reason is known for the rest. For V, J and clone size, that table is used; D and trimming come from the DNA. Here the sample has around 2.5 million clones; approximately 94% occur a single time. The ten largest account for approximately 0.35% of the sample.

Unmatched junction bases come to 17, with V trimmed by 3 bases and J by 8 bases. CDR3 length: 16 amino acids, cysteine to phenylalanine. The retained sequence is limited to the CDR3, 48 bases, with the frame set at the first base. The germline V gene encodes CDR1 GTSNPN and CDR2 SVGIG (reference sequence). Healthy HIV-negative adults with no recently reported acute infections or vaccinations were included as donors. Every donor was a Caucasian adult living in Nashville, Tennessee, USA. Magnetic negative selection was used to enrich CD4+ T cells, after which naive cells were positively selected on CD45RA and the negative fraction became the memory subset. After blood collection by leukapheresis, PBMCs were isolated using Ficoll-Histopaque density gradient centrifugation and then cryopreserved in the vapor phase of liquid nitrogen. Analytical flow cytometry was used to check the purity and quantity of each magnetically sorted T cell population. Genomic DNA was isolated from every sorted fraction and measured by UV absorbance on a Nanodrop 2000c.

In the case of this clone: Its antigen is still unknown. Base qualities are not recorded, but no much larger clone differs from it by a single base.

The sample comprised naive CD4+ T cells from PBMCs. The cell subset or site label here, explained by the study, means: CD45RA+ positively selected. The sequence joins TRBV30 to TRBJ2-3; a stretch of 7 junction bases matches TRBD2. The source of this sequence is a man aged 18 to 29 in good health. Some clones in this sample may be carry-over from other donors' samples. The CDR3 reads CAWRDPRAGGLVTQYF. Read as DNA, the sequence is TGTGCCTGGAGAGACCCGCGGGCGGGCGGACTAGTTACGCAGTATTTT.